These T cell receptor beta chains were read from a single sample in a study of cytomegalovirus exposure and HLA in healthy donors. This table comes from immunoSEQ multiplex PCR, and its TCRdb copy is limited to in-frame clones, with some not included. The sample records hundreds of thousands of clones, roughly 82% being singletons. The sample taken for sequencing was PBMCs. These receptors were taken from a man aged 35-49 years in good health and CMV-seropositive. CDR3s include the opening cysteine and the closing phenylalanine or tryptophan. The order of the fields is D gene, J gene, clone size, V gene, CDR3 DNA, CDR3 protein. A D gene is named only where the DNA matches it firmly. Size is stated for part of the rows, as once, few or many counts, or as a class when the clone is expanded.

NA | TRBJ1-1 | few | TRBV19 | TGTGCCAGTAGTCTACAGGGCGGGAACACTGAAGCTTTCTTT | CASSLQGGNTEAFF
TRBD2 | TRBJ2-7 | NA | TRBV7-9 | TGTTCCAGCAGCAATCCCACTAGCGAGAACTACTACGAGCAGTACTTC | CSSSNPTSENYYEQYF
TRBD2 | TRBJ2-1 | NA | TRBV11-2 | TGTGCCAGCAGCTTAGTGGGACTAGTGGTTGAGCAGTTCTTC | CASSLVGLVVEQFF
NA | TRBJ1-1 | few | TRBV27 | TGTGCCAGCAGTATAATGGGAGGGGCAGGGGAAGCTTTCTTT | CASSIMGGAGEAFF
TRBD2 | TRBJ2-1 | NA | TRBV7-9 | TGTGCCGGTAATGGGAGGGCTGGCAATGAGCAGTTCTTC | CAGNGRAGNEQFF
NA | TRBJ2-3 | NA | TRBV29-1 | TGCAGCGTTGATGTGGGAGTGGCTGGAGATACGCAGTATTTT | CSVDVGVAGDTQYF
NA | TRBJ1-2 | NA | TRBV27 | TGTGCCAGCAGCCCAGCTCCCGACATGTGGAGCTACACCTTC | CASSPAPDMWSYTF
TRBD1 | TRBJ1-3 | NA | TRBV7-9 | TGTGCCAGCAGCTATCGGACAGGCTTCGGAAACACCATATATTTT | CASSYRTGFGNTIYF
NA | TRBJ1-2 | few | TRBV28 | TGTGCCAGCAGTTCGGACAGATGGAACTATGGCTACACCTTC | CASSSDRWNYGYTF
NA | TRBJ2-7 | NA | TRBV19 | TGTGCCAGTAGTACATCGGGTTACGAGCAGTACTTC | CASSTSGYEQYF
TRBD2 | TRBJ2-5 | NA | TRBV7-2 | TGTGCCAGCAGCCCCCGGCGGGAGAGGTCAGAGACCCAGTACTTC | CASSPRRERSETQYF
NA | TRBJ1-1 | NA | TRBV4-1 | TGCGCCAGCAGCCATAAGCCTCAGGACACTTCGTTTTGGAACACTGAAGCTTTCTTT | CASSHKPQDTSFWNTEAFF
TRBD1 | TRBJ1-2 | NA | TRBV5-4 | TGTGCCAGCAGCCGTAGACAGGGGGGAAACTATGGCTACACCTTC | CASSRRQGGNYGYTF
TRBD2 | TRBJ2-1 | NA | TRBV5-1 | TGCGCCAGCAGCTTTGGCGGGAGGGCCTACAATGAGCAGTTCTTC | CASSFGGRAYNEQFF
NA | TRBJ2-3 | NA | TRBV7-6 | TGTGCCAGCAGCTTAGCCCACAGACCCACAGATACGCAGTATTTT | CASSLAHRPTDTQYF
NA | TRBJ1-2 | NA | TRBV29-1 | TGCAGCGTCTACAGGTCTGGCTACACCTTC | CSVYRSGYTF
TRBD1 | TRBJ1-3 | NA | TRBV29-1 | TGCAGCGTCGGACAGGACTCTGGAAACACCATATATTTT | CSVGQDSGNTIYF
TRBD2 | TRBJ2-1 | NA | TRBV13 | TGTGCCAGCAGCCCCGGGGCCCTAGCGGGAGGTTGGGAGCAGTTCTTC | CASSPGALAGGWEQFF
TRBD2 | TRBJ2-7 | NA | TRBV5-1 | TGCGCCAGCAGCCTCCCTGACTTGGCGGGAGGTACCTACGAGCAGTACTTC | CASSLPDLAGGTYEQYF
TRBD1 | TRBJ1-1 | NA | TRBV7-8 | TGTGCCAGCAGCTTAGCTGGGACAGCGAACACTGAAGCTTTCTTT | CASSLAGTANTEAFF
TRBD1 | TRBJ2-2 | once | TRBV27 | TGTGCCAGCAGTTACCAGGGGGCCACCGGGGAGCTGTTTTTT | CASSYQGATGELFF
TRBD2 | TRBJ2-1 | NA | TRBV5-6 | TGTGCCAGCAGCTTTTCGGCTAGCGGGAGGGATACTTACAATGAGCAGTTCTTC | CASSFSASGRDTYNEQFF
NA | TRBJ1-4 | NA | TRBV7-2 | TGTGCCAGCAGCTCCGGGGGACGCGGGTATGAAAAACTGTTTTTT | CASSSGGRGYEKLFF